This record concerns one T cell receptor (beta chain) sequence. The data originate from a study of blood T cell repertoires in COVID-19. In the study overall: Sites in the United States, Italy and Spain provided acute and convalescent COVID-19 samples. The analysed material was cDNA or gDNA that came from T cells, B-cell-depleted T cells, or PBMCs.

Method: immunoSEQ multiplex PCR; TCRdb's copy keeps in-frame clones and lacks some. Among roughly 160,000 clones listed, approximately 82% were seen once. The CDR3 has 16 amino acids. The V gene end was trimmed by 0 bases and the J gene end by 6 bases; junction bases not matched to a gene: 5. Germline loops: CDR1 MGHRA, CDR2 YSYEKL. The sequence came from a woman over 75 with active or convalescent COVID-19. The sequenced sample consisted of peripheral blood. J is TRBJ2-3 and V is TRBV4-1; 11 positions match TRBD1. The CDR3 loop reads CASSQDGQGAWDTQYF. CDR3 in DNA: TGCGCCAGCAGCCAAGATGGACAGGGGGCATGGGATACGCAGTATTTT.